Listed here are 10 T cell receptor beta chains from one sample, sequenced in a study of patients and donors after allogeneic stem cell transplantation. MiXCR, run by TCRdb on the RT-PCR reads, gives a single entry per CDR3 protein. Seen here are some 90,000 distinct CDR3 sequences, approximately 49% observed once, and the top ten hold 50% to 75%. Material: blood, either unsorted or a sorted T cell fraction (not recorded which). These receptors originate from a human donor who was either an allogeneic HSCT recipient or a stem cell or donor lymphocyte infusion donor (not recorded which). It is not recorded whose cells these are; they may come from a transplant donor.

This chain links TRBV7-9 with TRBJ2-7; D is unclear. V was shortened by 7 bases and J by 6 bases, with 10 bases between the two germline ends. Germline CDR1 reads SEHNR; CDR2 reads FQNEAQ (reference sequence). This CDR3 contains 11 residues. The CDR3 region is CASTFSSEQYF. CDR3 DNA sequence: TGTGCCAGCACCTTTAGCAGCGAGCAGTACTTC.

The gene calls are TRBV11-2 and TRBJ1-4; no reliable D call. Germline CDR1 is SGHAT and CDR2 is FQNNGV. This CDR3 contains 16 residues. Trimming shortened V by 2 bases and J by 8 bases, and 18 bases separated the two germline ends. This CDR3 reads CASSLFRREVEEKLFF. The CDR3 region has the DNA TGTGCCAGCAGCTTATTCCGTAGGGAAGTAGAGGAAAAACTGTTTTTT.

V and J are TRBV6-6 and TRBJ2-5; D tentatively fits TRBD1 or TRBD2 (5 bases each). Germline-derived CDR1 and CDR2 are MNHNY and SVGAGI (reference sequence). V shed 7 bases and J shed 3 bases, with 9 bases lying between them. The CDR3 totals 12 residues. CDR3 nucleotide sequence: TGTGCCAGCATGACAGCGGAAGAGACCCAGTACTTC. It translates to CASMTAEETQYF.

The J gene is TRBJ1-1, the V gene TRBV20-1, with D hard to call. This CDR3 comprises 16 residues. Deletions cut 3 bases from V and 1 base from J, with 18 bases between. Germline V CDR1 and CDR2: DFQATT, SNEGSKA (reference sequence). CDR3 DNA: TGCAGTGCTAGTCGTAGATTTTCGTCAGGGAACACTGAAGCTTTCTTT. It codes for CSASRRFSSGNTEAFF.

The V call is TRBV6-2 or TRBV6-3, the J call TRBJ2-5, with a tentative D call TRBD2 (6 bases). The germline V and J ends were trimmed by 5 bases and 2 bases, with 15 bases remaining between them. CDR1 MNHEY and CDR2 SVGEGT come from the germline V gene. The CDR3 has 15 amino acids. The CDR3 reads CASSTLALSQETQYF. CDR3 nucleotides: TGTGCCAGCAGTACTCTAGCGTTATCGCAAGAGACCCAGTACTTC.

The V call is TRBV7-2, the J call TRBJ1-5; D is ambiguous. Germline CDR1 is SGHTA and CDR2 is FQGNSA. Trimming took 1 base from V and 7 from J, leaving 11 bases between them. CDR3 length: 14 amino acids. CDR3 protein: CASSLGGEEQPQHF. DNA of the CDR3: TGTGCCAGCAGCTTAGGCGGGGAGGAACAGCCCCAGCATTTT.

This chain uses TRBV4-2 with TRBJ1-1; 7 bases line up with TRBD1. CDR1 and CDR2 (germline): LGHNA, YNFKEQ. V trimming: 3 bases; J trimming: 11 bases; junction bases outside the gene matches: 12. The CDR3 loop spans 14 amino acids. As DNA, the CDR3 is TGTGCCAGCAGCCAGGATGTGAAGGGGGCGCAGGCTTTCTTT. It translates to CASSQDVKGAQAFF.

The chain recombines TRBV20-1 with TRBJ2-3; D remains ambiguous. Germline V lookup: CDR1 DFQATT, CDR2 SNEGSKA (reference sequence). Trimming removed 1 base at V and 3 bases at J, with 8 bases between. The CDR3 loop spans 13 amino acids. The DNA for the CDR3 is TGCAGTGCTAGAGCCACTATAACAGATACGCAGTATTTT. Protein sequence: CSARATITDTQYF.

The genes are TRBV6-5 and TRBJ1-5; 9 bases align to TRBD1. V trimming: 0 bases; J trimming: 4 bases; junction bases outside the gene matches: 7. The CDR3 runs 17 residues. Looked up from germline, CDR1 is MNHEY and CDR2 is SVGAGI. The CDR3 DNA is TGTGCCAGCAGTTACTCGATCGTACAGGGGGCTAATCAGCCCCAGCATTTT. Residues: CASSYSIVQGANQPQHF.

The sample holds one count of this clonotype. V and J are TRBV9 and TRBJ1-1; unclear D gene. Trimming took 3 bases from V and 1 from J, leaving 13 bases between them. Germline V gene data show CDR1 as SGDLS and CDR2 as YYNGEE. The CDR3 has 15 residues. DNA of the CDR3: TGTGCCAGCAGCGAGGACCGATATTGGAACACTGAAGCTTTCTTT. Translation: CASSEDRYWNTEAFF.